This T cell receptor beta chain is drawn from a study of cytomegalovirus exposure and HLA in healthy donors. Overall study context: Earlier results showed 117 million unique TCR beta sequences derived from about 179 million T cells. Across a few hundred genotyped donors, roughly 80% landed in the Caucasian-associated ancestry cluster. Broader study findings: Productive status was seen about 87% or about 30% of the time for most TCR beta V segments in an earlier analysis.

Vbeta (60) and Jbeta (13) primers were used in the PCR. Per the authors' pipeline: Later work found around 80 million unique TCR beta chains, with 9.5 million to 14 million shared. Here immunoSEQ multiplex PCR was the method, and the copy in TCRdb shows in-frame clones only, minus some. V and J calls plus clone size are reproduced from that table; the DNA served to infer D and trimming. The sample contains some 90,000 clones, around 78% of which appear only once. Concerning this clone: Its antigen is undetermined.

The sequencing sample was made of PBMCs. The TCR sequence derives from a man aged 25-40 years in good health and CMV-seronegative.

CDR3: CASSERQGSAYNEQFF. In nucleotides, the CDR3 is TGTGCCAGCAGCGAGCGACAGGGGTCGGCCTACAATGAGCAGTTCTTC. The rearrangement uses TRBV9 and TRBJ2-1, with TRBD1 identical over 8 bases. The V gene's germline CDR1 is SGDLS and CDR2 YYNGEE. Trimming removed 3 bases from V and 2 bases from J; junction bases left unmatched: 7. CDR3 length: 16 amino acids.